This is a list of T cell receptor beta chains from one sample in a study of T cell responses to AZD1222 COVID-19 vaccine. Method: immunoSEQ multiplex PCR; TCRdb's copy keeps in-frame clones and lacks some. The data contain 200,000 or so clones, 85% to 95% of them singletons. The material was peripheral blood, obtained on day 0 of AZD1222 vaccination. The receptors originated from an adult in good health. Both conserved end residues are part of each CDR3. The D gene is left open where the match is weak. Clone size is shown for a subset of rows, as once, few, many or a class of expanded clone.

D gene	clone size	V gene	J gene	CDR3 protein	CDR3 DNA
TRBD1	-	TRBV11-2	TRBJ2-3	CASSPDRVGDTQYF	TGTGCCAGCAGCCCGGACAGGGTTGGAGATACGCAGTATTTT
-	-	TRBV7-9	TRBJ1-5	CASSQDQGNQPQHF	TGTGCCAGCAGCCAGGACCAGGGGAATCAGCCCCAGCATTTT
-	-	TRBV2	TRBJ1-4	CASSELQNGGKLFF	TGTGCCAGCAGTGAACTTCAAAACGGAGGAAAACTGTTTTTT
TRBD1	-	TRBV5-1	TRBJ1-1	CASSVGQGWSTEAFF	TGCGCCAGCAGCGTTGGACAGGGTTGGTCCACTGAAGCTTTCTTT
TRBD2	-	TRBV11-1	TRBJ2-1	CASTSGSSYNEQFF	TGTGCCAGCACTAGCGGGAGCTCCTACAATGAGCAGTTCTTC
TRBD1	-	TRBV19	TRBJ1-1	CASTPEGARDTEAFF	TGTGCCAGTACCCCCGAGGGGGCGCGGGACACTGAAGCTTTCTTT
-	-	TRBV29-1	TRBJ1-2	CSVDRAPGGYTF	TGCAGCGTTGACCGGGCCCCCGGGGGCTACACCTTC
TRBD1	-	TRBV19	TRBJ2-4	CASTGTGGNIQYF	TGTGCCAGTACCGGGACAGGGGGGAACATTCAGTACTTC
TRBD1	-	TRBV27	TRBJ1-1	CASSFRQGVSSEAFF	TGTGCCAGCAGTTTCCGGCAGGGGGTTAGTTCTGAAGCTTTCTTT
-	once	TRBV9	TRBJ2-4	CASSVGGRAKNIQYF	TGTGCCAGCAGCGTAGGGGGACGGGCCAAAAACATTCAGTACTTC
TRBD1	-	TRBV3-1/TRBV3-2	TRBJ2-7	CASSHSPWGDRGHSYEQYF	TGTGCCAGCAGCCACAGCCCTTGGGGCGACAGGGGCCATTCCTACGAGCAGTACTTC
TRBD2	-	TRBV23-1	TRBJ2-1	CAGGGELLQTLSNEQFF	TGCGCCGGTGGGGGGGAGCTCCTACAAACACTTAGTAATGAGCAGTTCTTC
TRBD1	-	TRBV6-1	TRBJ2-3	CASSEAWQGVITDTQYF	TGTGCCAGCAGTGAAGCGTGGCAGGGGGTCATCACAGATACGCAGTATTTT
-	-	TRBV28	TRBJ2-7	CASSRTFGGPYEQYF	TGTGCCAGCAGTCGTACTTTTGGGGGCCCCTACGAGCAGTACTTC
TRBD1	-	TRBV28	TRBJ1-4	CASSLTGVGEKLFF	TGTGCCAGCAGTTTAACAGGGGTGGGTGAAAAACTGTTTTTT
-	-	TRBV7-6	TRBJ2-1	CASSLAGLMRRLDNEQFF	TGTGCCAGCAGCTTAGCGGGGTTAATGCGTCGGCTCGACAATGAGCAGTTCTTC
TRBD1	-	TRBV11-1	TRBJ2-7	CASSSLQGAGPNEQYF	TGTGCCAGCAGCTCGCTACAGGGGGCCGGTCCAAACGAGCAGTACTTC
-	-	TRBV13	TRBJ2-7	CANSHPYEQYF	TGTGCCAATTCGCATCCCTACGAGCAGTACTTC
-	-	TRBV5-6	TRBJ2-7	CASRGGTLGAQYF	TGTGCCAGCAGAGGAGGGACCCTCGGGGCGCAGTACTTC
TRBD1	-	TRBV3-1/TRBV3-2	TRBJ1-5	CASSQGTGGTQPQHF	TGTGCCAGCAGCCAGGGGACAGGGGGAACCCAGCCCCAGCATTTT
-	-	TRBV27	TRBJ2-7	CASSLSFNSLYEQYF	TGTGCCAGCAGTTTAAGCTTTAACTCACTCTACGAGCAGTACTTC
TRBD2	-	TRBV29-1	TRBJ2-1	CSVPGLAFNEQFF	TGCAGCGTTCCGGGACTAGCTTTCAATGAGCAGTTCTTC
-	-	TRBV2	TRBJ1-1	CASSEVAVNTEAFF	TGTGCCAGCAGTGAAGTCGCGGTGAACACTGAAGCTTTCTTT